This T cell receptor beta chain was sequenced for a study of T cells in Graves' hyperthyroidism and ophthalmopathy. Study in general: Before any treatment, at initial diagnosis, peripheral blood was collected.

This clonotype has a count of ten or more. Its antigen is currently unknown. Authors of the study amplified TCR beta CDR3 regions from RNA transcripts. The HTBI set primed first-round TCR CDR3 RT-PCR. TCRdb analysed the multiplex PCR reads with MiXCR anew, one entry per CDR3 protein. The table includes nearly 600,000 distinct CDR3 sequences, approximately 15% detected once. Diagnosis relied on clinical symptoms, serum thyroxine and TRAb, thyroid ultrasound and orbital computed tomography. Study-level results: Most clonotypes that expanded in the thyroid above 0.001 also showed up in blood. Classification by a 13 V-J model distinguished ophthalmopathy from stable hyperthyroidism.

CDR1 and CDR2 (germline): SGHVS, FQNEAQ. Losses at the gene ends were 7 bases for V and 10 bases for J; bases not matched to a gene: 13. The CDR3 length is 14 residues. Sequencing was done on a sample of blood. The genes are TRBV7-8 and TRBJ2-1, with 7 bases aligning to TRBD2. This receptor was identified in a woman in her thirties with Graves' hyperthyroidism that later progressed to Graves' ophthalmopathy. CDR3 loop: CASKAGWGEGEQFF. DNA of the CDR3: TGTGCCAGCAAGGCGGGTTGGGGGGAGGGGGAGCAGTTCTTC. The whole variable domain, filled in from reference TRBV7-8 and TRBJ2-1, reads GAGVSQSPRYKVAKRGQDVALRCDPISGHVSLFWYQQALGQGPEFLTYFQNEAQLDKSGLPSDRFFAERPEGSVSTLKIQRTQQEDSAVYLCASKAGWGEGEQFFGPGTRLTVL.